The next 18 T cell receptor beta chains were all read from a single sample in a study of shared clonotypes between healthy human individuals. TCRdb's copy holds only in-frame clones and misses some; the assay was immunoSEQ multiplex PCR. There are about 1 million clones in the sample; approximately 76% occur only once, and about 1.4% lies in the top ten. Sequences were obtained from memory CD4+ T cells sorted from blood. Subset described: CD45RA-negative fraction. These receptors came from a man younger than 35 in good health.

This clone was counted only a few times. This sequence joins TRBV6-1 and TRBJ1-4, with 7 nucleotides matching TRBD1. The junction had 5 bases not matched to a gene; V was cut back by 2 bases and J by 5 bases. The CDR3 has 15 amino acids. Germline-derived CDR1 and CDR2 are MNHNS and SASEGT. The CDR3 loop reads CASSEPSGGNEKLFF. For the CDR3, the DNA is TGTGCCAGCAGTGAACCCTCAGGGGGGAATGAAAAACTGTTTTTT.

The chain has TRBV11-3 and TRBJ1-3; D gene uncertain. V was cut by 2 bases and J by 4 bases, with 6 bases left in between. The CDR3 runs 13 residues. Germline CDR1 SGHNT, CDR2 YENEEA. CDR3 sequence: CASSLNPGNTIYF. In nucleotides, the CDR3 is TGTGCCAGCAGCTTAAACCCCGGAAACACCATATATTTT.

V gene TRBV7-2 combines with J gene TRBJ1-5, with D unresolved. Trimming took 4 bases from V and 1 from J, leaving 11 bases between them. The germline V gene has CDR1 SGHTA and CDR2 FQGNSA. The CDR3 length is 15 residues. CDR3 region: CASSSIGLSNQPQHF. CDR3 sequence (DNA): TGTGCCAGCAGCTCGATAGGACTGAGCAATCAGCCCCAGCATTTT.

A few counts support this clone. V and J are TRBV28 and TRBJ1-4; D may be TRBD1 (6 bases). The CDR3 is 16 amino acids. The germline V gene encodes CDR1 MDHEN and CDR2 SYDVKM. Trimming removed 6 bases from V and 4 bases from J, with 18 bases in between. Here the CDR3 DNA reads TGTGCCAGCAGCACCGAGTCGGGCAGGGGTAATGAAAAACTGTTTTTT. Its protein product is CASSTESGRGNEKLFF.

The chain couples TRBV6-6 to TRBJ1-6; 8 nucleotides agree with TRBD1. Germline CDR1 MNHNY, CDR2 SVGAGI (reference sequence). The CDR3 covers 14 residues. V lost 6 bases and J lost 9; bases outside the gene matches: 7. The CDR3 sequence is CASRTDRGGSPLHF. For the CDR3, the DNA is TGTGCCAGCAGGACCGACAGGGGAGGTTCACCCCTCCACTTT.

Only one count was recorded for this clone. This chain connects TRBV7-9 to TRBJ2-6; 8 nucleotides line up with TRBD1. The CDR3 runs to 17 residues. Germline CDR1 and CDR2: SEHNR and FQNEAQ (reference sequence). J lost 1 base, V lost 5 bases, and 7 bases had no gene match. The DNA for the CDR3 is TGTGCCAGCAGCCCCGGACAGGGACGATCTGGGGCCAACGTCCTGACTTTC. This translates into CASSPGQGRSGANVLTF.

The J gene is TRBJ2-7, the V gene TRBV23-1; 12 nucleotides line up with TRBD1. TRBV23-1 is assigned to the ORF class and has an uncertain function. The CDR3 runs to 17 residues. The J segment lost 5 bases and the V segment lost 0 bases, leaving 8 bases of the junction unmatched. Written as DNA, the CDR3 is TGCGCCAGCAGTCAATCAAACGGGACAGGGGGCTTAAACGAGCAGTACTTC. It yields the protein CASSQSNGTGGLNEQYF.

The CDR3 nucleotides are TGTGCCAGCAGCGCCGGGGTATGGGAAAAACTGTTTTTT. It codes for CASSAGVWEKLFF. The V call is TRBV7-2, the J call TRBJ1-4; D gene ambiguous. Germline V CDR1 and CDR2: SGHTA, FQGNSA. V was shortened by 5 bases and J by 8 bases, with 12 bases between the two germline ends. This CDR3 comprises 13 residues.

The J gene is TRBJ2-1, the V gene TRBV19; 13 bases agree with TRBD2. In germline, CDR1 is LNHDA, CDR2 SQIVND (reference sequence). The junction had 3 bases not matched to a gene; V was cut back by 4 bases and J by 6 bases. The CDR3 loop spans 15 amino acids. CDR3 sequence reads: CASSRGTSGANEQFF. DNA of the CDR3: TGTGCCAGTAGTAGGGGGACTAGCGGGGCCAATGAGCAGTTCTTC.

This chain joins TRBV12-5 and TRBJ1-3, with a possible D match to TRBD1 (6 bases). Trimming pared 3 bases from V and 10 bases from J, leaving 13 bases between. Germline V gene sequence: CDR1 LGHNT, CDR2 FRNRAP. The CDR3 has 13 amino acids. CDR3 protein: CASGFPTTGTIYF. The CDR3 coding sequence is TGTGCTAGTGGTTTCCCCACAACAGGGACCATATATTTT. Based on the CDR3 plus reference TRBV12-5 and TRBJ1-3, the full variable domain is DARVTQTPRHKVTEMGQEVTMRCQPILGHNTVFWYRQTMMQGLELLAYFRNRAPLDDSGMPKDRFSAEMPDATLATLKIQPSEPRDSAVYFCASGFPTTGTIYFGEGSWLTVV.

There are a few counts of this clone. V and J are TRBV19 and TRBJ1-1; D unclear. V gave up 7 bases and J gave up 0 bases, with 6 bases separating them. Germline V gives CDR1 LNHDA, CDR2 SQIVND (reference sequence). This CDR3 region has 12 residues. The DNA of the CDR3 is TGTGCCAGTAACTCTATGAACACTGAAGCTTTCTTT. This translates into CASNSMNTEAFF.

The gene calls are TRBV5-1 and TRBJ2-3, with D perhaps TRBD2 (5 bases). Trimming removed 5 bases from V and 0 bases from J, with 10 bases in between. This CDR3 contains 14 residues. Germline values: CDR1 SGHRS, CDR2 YFSETQ. CDR3 bases: TGCGCCAGCAGGGAGGTTATTAGCACAGATACGCAGTATTTT. Its protein product is CASREVISTDTQYF.

The rearrangement joins TRBV2 to TRBJ1-1; D may be TRBD1 (6 bases). The CDR3 has 14 residues. Trimming took off 4 bases at V and 4 bases at J, with 13 bases between the two ends. Looked up from germline, CDR1 is SNHLY and CDR2 is FYNNEI. The CDR3 DNA sequence: TGTGCCAGCAGTGGGCAGGGGTCGGGCACTGAAGCTTTCTTT. Encoded protein: CASSGQGSGTEAFF.

This clone was seen a single time. The chain uses TRBV15 and TRBJ1-1; the D gene is possibly TRBD1 (5 bases). The CDR3 sequence is 16 residues long. The germline V gene has CDR1 LNHNV and CDR2 YYDKDF (reference sequence). The V end lost 2 bases, the J end lost 0 bases, and 13 bases lay between the germline ends. CDR3 in DNA: TGTGCCACCAGCAGACGAGGGGCAGGAATGAACACTGAAGCTTTCTTT. Amino acid sequence: CATSRRGAGMNTEAFF. Full variable domain (remainder filled in from reference TRBV15 and TRBJ1-1): DAMVIQNPRYQVTQFGKPVTLSCSQTLNHNVMYWYQQKSSQAPKLLFHYYDKDFNNEADTPDNFQSRRPNTSFCFLDIRSPGLGDTAMYLCATSRRGAGMNTEAFFGQGTRLTVV.

Remarks on this clone: Other DNA sequences in this sample translate to the same CDR3. V is TRBV6-6 and J is TRBJ1-1, with D tentatively TRBD1 (5 bases). Germline CDR1 and CDR2: MNHNY and SVGAGI (reference sequence). This CDR3 has 14 residues. V lost 0 bases to trimming and J lost 6 bases, with 11 bases between them. The CDR3 bases are TGTGCCAGCAGTTACTCTGGGGGAAAGGCTGAAGCTTTCTTT. The encoded protein is CASSYSGGKAEAFF.

The chain carries TRBV5-3 and TRBJ2-3; D is unclear. TRBV5-3 is given ORF status, its function remaining uncertain. Trimming shortened V by 4 bases and J by 0 bases, and 12 bases separated the two germline ends. The CDR3 contains 15 residues. In DNA form, the CDR3 reads TGTGCCAGAAGCGGTCTGCTAGGTAGCACAGATACGCAGTATTTT. It specifies CARSGLLGSTDTQYF.

This chain connects TRBV9 to TRBJ1-4, with TRBD1 matching over 11 bases. The V gene's germline CDR1 is SGDLS and CDR2 YYNGEE. This CDR3 contains 16 residues. V shed 2 bases and J 8 bases; nucleotides not matched to a gene: 8. The CDR3 sequence is CASSVGTGTGGEKLFF. The CDR3, as DNA: TGTGCCAGCAGCGTGGGGACCGGGACAGGGGGAGAAAAACTGTTTTTT.

The V call is TRBV6-6, the J call TRBJ1-2; D perhaps matches TRBD1 (5 bases). V lost 6 bases to trimming and J lost 8 bases, with 16 bases between them. The CDR3 covers 13 residues. Per germline, CDR1 MNHNY and CDR2 SVGAGI (reference sequence). In DNA, the CDR3 is TGTGCCAGCAGCCCCTCGGAGGGGAGCGGCTACACCTTC. Amino acid sequence: CASSPSEGSGYTF.